This T cell receptor (beta chain) is from a study of OX40 agonist ivuxolimab in advanced cancers. About the study: The patients' treatment was ivuxolimab, an agonistic anti-OX40 (CD134) antibody.

V was pared by 0 bases and J by 0 bases, with 10 bases between. CDR3 length: 16 amino acids. In germline, CDR1 is KGHSH, CDR2 LQKENI. The repertoire was sequenced with immunoSEQ multiplex PCR; TCRdb's copy has only in-frame clones and lacks some. Among about 69,000 clones listed, 80% were seen once. The input for sequencing was CD4+ or CD8+ T cells sorted from blood, taken in a trial of the OX40 agonist ivuxolimab. The chain combines TRBV18 with TRBJ2-3; maybe TRBD1 (5 bases). The receptor comes from an adult with an advanced solid tumor such as melanoma, head and neck, liver or kidney cancer. DNA for the CDR3: TGTGCCAGCTCACCACCCGCGACAGCTAGCACAGATACGCAGTATTTT. This encodes CASSPPATASTDTQYF.